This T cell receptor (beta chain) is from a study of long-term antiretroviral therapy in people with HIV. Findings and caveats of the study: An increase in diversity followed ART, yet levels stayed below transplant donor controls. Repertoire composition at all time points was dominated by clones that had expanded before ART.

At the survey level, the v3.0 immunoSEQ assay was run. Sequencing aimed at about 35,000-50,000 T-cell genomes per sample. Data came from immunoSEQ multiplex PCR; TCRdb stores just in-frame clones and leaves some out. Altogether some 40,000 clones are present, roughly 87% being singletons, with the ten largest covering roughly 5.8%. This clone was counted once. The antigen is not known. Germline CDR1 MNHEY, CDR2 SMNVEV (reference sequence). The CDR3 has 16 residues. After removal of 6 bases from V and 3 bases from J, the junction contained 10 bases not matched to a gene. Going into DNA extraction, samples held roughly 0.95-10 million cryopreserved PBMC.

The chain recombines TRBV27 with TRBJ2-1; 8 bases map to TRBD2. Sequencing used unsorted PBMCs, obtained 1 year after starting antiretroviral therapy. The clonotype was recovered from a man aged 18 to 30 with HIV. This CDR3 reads CASSTPGTRYYNEQFF. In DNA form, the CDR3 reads TGTGCCAGCAGCACTCCCGGGACTAGGTACTACAATGAGCAGTTCTTC.